The 25 T cell receptor beta chains listed next were all sequenced from one sample in a study of T cells in Graves' hyperthyroidism and ophthalmopathy. Using RNA transcripts as the source, TCR beta CDR3 regions were amplified. Carried out on the TCR CDR3, a first-round RT-PCR used the HTBI primer set. MiXCR was run by TCRdb on the multiplex PCR reads, yielding one entry per CDR3 protein. Of about 540,000 distinct CDR3 sequences listed, around 46% are singletons. Sequencing was performed on peripheral blood or thyroid tissue (not recorded which). The receptor set was obtained from a woman younger than 30 with Graves' hyperthyroidism.

This clonotype has at least ten counts. The chain has TRBV7-9 and TRBJ1-1; tentative D call: TRBD1 (5 bases). The CDR3 runs 13 residues. CDR1 is SEHNR, CDR2 FQNEAQ, per germline (reference sequence). The germline V and J ends were trimmed by 5 bases and 5 bases, with 12 bases remaining between them. The CDR3 sequence is CASSRGGGTEAFF. The CDR3 nucleotides are TGTGCCAGCAGCCGCGGGGGGGGAACTGAAGCTTTCTTT.

This clonotype was seen a handful of times. This chain joins TRBV2 and TRBJ2-7; no clear D. V lost 4 bases to trimming and J lost 0 bases, with 19 bases between them. CDR1 and CDR2 (germline): SNHLY, FYNNEI. CDR3 length: 17 amino acids. For the CDR3, the DNA is TGTGCCAGCAGTGCTAAAAGGGATTGGAGTAGCTCCTACGAGCAGTACTTC. Translating gives CASSAKRDWSSSYEQYF.

This clonotype was detected ten times or more. V gene TRBV29-1 combines with J gene TRBJ2-5; TRBD2 is a possible D gene (6 bases). CDR1 SQVTM and CDR2 ANQGSEA come from the germline V gene. The CDR3 covers 14 residues. The V and J ends lost 7 bases and 5 bases respectively, with 20 bases between them. The CDR3 region is CSAERAGRMETQYF. The CDR3 DNA is TGCAGCGCCGAGCGGGCGGGGAGGATGGAGACCCAGTACTTC.

V gene TRBV24-1 combines with J gene TRBJ2-5, with TRBD1 matching over 9 bases. With V trimmed by 0 bases and J by 5 bases, 3 bases remained unmatched. The germline gives CDR1 KGHDR, CDR2 SFDVKD. The CDR3 spans 15 residues. As DNA, the CDR3 is TGTGCCACCAGTGATTTGGGCGGGACAGGGGAGACCCAGTACTTC. Translated: CATSDLGGTGETQYF.

The rearrangement links TRBV11-1 to TRBJ2-7, with 10 bases fitting TRBD1. The V gene end was trimmed by 5 bases and the J gene end by 3 bases; junction bases not matched to a gene: 4. This CDR3 has 14 amino acids. CDR1 SGHAT and CDR2 FQDESV come from the germline V gene (reference sequence). The CDR3 region has the DNA TGTGCCAGCAGCCGGACAGGGGGTAACTACGAGCAGTACTTC. This codes for CASSRTGGNYEQYF.

This clonotype was seen more than once but under ten times. The chain's CDR3 is CSARWGNSNQPQHF. The CDR3 DNA is TGCAGTGCTAGGTGGGGGAATAGCAATCAGCCCCAGCATTTT. The rearrangement links TRBV20-1 to TRBJ1-5; weak D call: TRBD1 (5 bases). Germline values: CDR1 DFQATT, CDR2 SNEGSKA (reference sequence). This CDR3 contains 14 residues. V lost 3 bases, J lost 0 bases, and 9 bases lay in between.

The J gene is TRBJ2-7, the V gene TRBV14; TRBD2 agrees at 7 bases. The V gene end was trimmed by 5 bases and the J gene end by 5 bases; junction bases not matched to a gene: 9. The CDR3 has 14 amino acids. Germline V gene data show CDR1 as SGHDN and CDR2 as FVKESK. The chain's CDR3 is CASSSGAGTNEQYF. The DNA of the CDR3 is TGTGCCAGCAGCAGTGGAGCGGGGACCAACGAGCAGTACTTC.

This clonotype was counted between two and nine times. V usage is TRBV7-9 and J usage is TRBJ2-7; 10 nucleotides agree with TRBD1. The V and J ends lost 5 bases and 6 bases, in that order; junction bases with no gene match: 10. The CDR3 totals 15 residues. The germline CDR1 and CDR2 sequences are SEHNR and FQNEAQ (reference sequence). Written as DNA, the CDR3 is TGTGCCAGCAGCGTGGTAGGACAGGGGGTAATCGAGCAGTACTTC. Its translation is CASSVVGQGVIEQYF. Variable domain in full (rest from reference TRBV7-9 and TRBJ2-7): DTGVSQNPRHKITKRGQNVTFRCDPISEHNRLYWYRQTLGQGPEFLTYFQNEAQLEKSRLLSDRFSAERPKGSFSTLEIQRTEQGDSAMYLCASSVVGQGVIEQYFGPGTRLTVT.

This clonotype was recorded only once. The V and J genes are TRBV12-3 or TRBV12-4 and TRBJ1-2; 7 nucleotides align to TRBD1. V was pared by 5 bases and J by 3 bases, with 9 bases of the junction left unmatched. CDR3 size: 15 residues. CDR3 in amino acids: CASSRDREQDYGYTF. Written as DNA, the CDR3 is TGTGCCAGCAGTCGCGACAGGGAACAGGACTATGGCTACACCTTC.

The gene calls are TRBV5-1 and TRBJ1-1, with D perhaps TRBD1 (6 bases). V was shortened by 2 bases and J by 3 bases, with 14 bases between the two germline ends. Germline values: CDR1 SGHRS, CDR2 YFSETQ. CDR3 size: 15 residues. Here the CDR3 reads CASSLQGVGDTEAFF. CDR3 in DNA: TGCGCCAGCAGCTTACAGGGCGTGGGAGACACTGAAGCTTTCTTT.

In its sample, this clonotype was seen many times. The chain links TRBV2 to TRBJ1-2; a possible D gene is TRBD1 (6 bases). The germline V gene has CDR1 SNHLY and CDR2 FYNNEI. The CDR3 has 12 amino acids. The V gene lost 8 bases and the J gene lost 8 bases, with 15 bases spanning the gap. The CDR3 spells CASRNRVRGYTF. CDR3 DNA sequence: TGTGCCAGCCGAAACAGGGTGCGGGGCTACACCTTC.

The sample holds many counts of this clonotype. The gene calls are TRBV15 and TRBJ1-5, with D possibly being TRBD1 (6 bases). Germline CDR1 LNHNV, CDR2 YYDKDF (reference sequence). The germline V and J ends were trimmed by 4 bases and 0 bases, with 10 bases remaining between them. The CDR3 has 15 residues. The DNA for the CDR3 is TGTGCCACCAGCATACAGGGAAATAGCAATCAGCCCCAGCATTTT. Translating it yields CATSIQGNSNQPQHF. The entire variable domain, with the rest obtained from reference TRBV15 and TRBJ1-5, is as follows: DAMVIQNPRYQVTQFGKPVTLSCSQTLNHNVMYWYQQKSSQAPKLLFHYYDKDFNNEADTPDNFQSRRPNTSFCFLDIRSPGLGDTAMYLCATSIQGNSNQPQHFGDGTRLSIL.

There are many counts of this clonotype. The V call is TRBV7-9, the J call TRBJ2-5; D is possibly TRBD1 (5 bases). Trimming removed 2 bases at V and 5 bases at J, with 9 bases between. The CDR3 length is 13 residues. From germline, CDR1 is SEHNR and CDR2 FQNEAQ (reference sequence). The DNA for the CDR3 is TGTGCCAGCAGCTTACTGGCAGGGGAGACCCAGTACTTC. Its protein product is CASSLLAGETQYF.

Many counts were recorded for this clonotype. J is TRBJ1-2 and V is TRBV7-9; maybe TRBD1 (6 bases). V lost 1 base and J lost 5, with 8 bases in between. Germline values: CDR1 SEHNR, CDR2 FQNEAQ (reference sequence). The CDR3 is made up of 13 amino acids. The CDR3 sequence: CASSLEGEYGYTF. CDR3 DNA: TGTGCCAGCAGCTTAGAGGGGGAATATGGCTACACCTTC.

The table lists this clonotype with many counts. The chain uses TRBV7-8 and TRBJ2-2; D unclear. The V end was cut by 4 bases, the J end by 4 bases, with 16 bases between. The CDR3 is 16 amino acids. Germline V gene data show CDR1 as SGHVS and CDR2 as FQNEAQ. The CDR3, as DNA: TGTGCCAGCAGCTACTACAGCCATACAACCACCGGGGAGCTGTTTTTT. Translation gives CASSYYSHTTTGELFF.

The J gene is TRBJ1-6, the V gene TRBV2; D ambiguous. The CDR3 extends over 15 amino acids. Per germline, CDR1 SNHLY and CDR2 FYNNEI. The V end lost 5 bases, the J end lost 9 bases, and 17 bases lay between the germline ends. CDR3 sequence: CASSLRGISSSPLHF. The CDR3 DNA sequence: TGTGCCAGCAGTTTGCGGGGTATAAGTAGTTCACCCCTCCACTTT.

The chain carries TRBV7-6 and TRBJ1-1, with 7 nucleotides matching TRBD1. After removal of 1 base from V and 6 bases from J, the junction contained 8 bases not matched to a gene. Germline CDR1 reads SGHVS; CDR2 reads FNYEAQ. CDR3 length: 15 amino acids. For the CDR3, the DNA is TGTGCCAGCAGCTTAGGAGAGGGGGCGCGGCCTGAAGCTTTCTTT. This codes for CASSLGEGARPEAFF.

This clonotype was observed a handful of times. The rearrangement uses TRBV29-1 and TRBJ2-2; 7 nucleotides line up with TRBD2. From germline, CDR1 is SQVTM and CDR2 ANQGSEA. V was clipped by 1 base and J by 1 base; unmatched bases: 9. The CDR3 loop spans 17 amino acids. The CDR3 reads CSVEVGGGGQNTGELFF. DNA for the CDR3: TGCAGCGTTGAAGTGGGCGGGGGAGGGCAGAACACCGGGGAGCTGTTTTTT.

The chain recombines TRBV2 with TRBJ2-5; 7 positions match TRBD2. The CDR3 runs 13 residues. With 6 bases clipped from V and 3 bases from J, the junction kept 4 bases outside the gene matches. Germline assignment: CDR1 SNHLY and CDR2 FYNNEI. The CDR3 nucleotides read TGTGCCAGCAGAAAGAGCGGGGAAGAGACCCAGTACTTC. Protein: CASRKSGEETQYF.

This clonotype has a count of ten or more. The J gene is TRBJ1-1, the V gene TRBV10-3; D not resolved. CDR1 is ENHRY, CDR2 SYGVKD, per germline. The CDR3 has 12 residues. Trimming left V 0 bases short and J 7 bases short, with 6 bases between. CDR3 DNA: TGTGCCATCAGTGAGTCTGGGGATGAAGCTTTCTTT. Amino acids: CAISESGDEAFF.

This clonotype was seen more than once but under ten times. The J gene is TRBJ1-2, the V gene TRBV7-9; D not certain. The CDR3 has 12 residues. Germline CDR1 and CDR2: SEHNR and FQNEAQ (reference sequence). V was cut by 6 bases and J by 3 bases, with 8 bases left in between. DNA for the CDR3: TGTGCCAGCAGGCGATCTTACTATGGCTACACCTTC. Translating gives CASRRSYYGYTF.

The gene calls are TRBV7-2 and TRBJ2-5; possibly TRBD1 for D (6 bases). V was pared by 3 bases and J by 4 bases, with 9 bases between. Looked up from germline, CDR1 is SGHTA and CDR2 is FQGNSA. This CDR3 is 13 amino acids long. CDR3 bases: TGTGCCAGCAGCTTTGGACAGAGAGAGACCCAGTACTTC. Amino acids: CASSFGQRETQYF.

The sample holds a few counts of this clonotype. The V gene is TRBV20-1, the J gene TRBJ1-1; 10 bases are shared with TRBD1. The V gene end was trimmed by 2 bases and the J gene end by 4 bases; junction bases not matched to a gene: 13. This CDR3 has 17 amino acids. Germline V CDR1 and CDR2: DFQATT, SNEGSKA (reference sequence). CDR3 protein: CSARSALPGQGITEAFF. The CDR3 DNA sequence: TGCAGTGCTAGATCGGCACTACCGGGACAGGGGATCACTGAAGCTTTCTTT.

In this sample, this clonotype turned up many times. This rearrangement joins TRBV2 to TRBJ2-5; 10 nucleotides match TRBD2. With V trimmed by 7 bases and J by 5 bases, 7 bases remained unmatched. CDR3 size: 14 residues. Germline CDR1 is SNHLY and CDR2 is FYNNEI. CDR3 DNA sequence: TGTGCCAGCAATTTAGCGGGAGGCGGGGAGACCCAGTACTTC. Protein product: CASNLAGGGETQYF. Full variable domain (missing parts from reference TRBV2 and TRBJ2-5): EPEVTQTPSHQVTQMGQEVILRCVPISNHLYFYWYRQILGQKVEFLVSFYNNEISEKSEIFDDQFSVERPDGSNFTLKIRSTKLEDSAMYFCASNLAGGGETQYFGPGTRLLVL.

This chain links TRBV29-1 with TRBJ1-5; unclear D gene. The CDR3 has 13 amino acids. Trimming took 6 bases from V and 0 from J, leaving 9 bases between them. CDR1 and CDR2 from the germline V gene are SQVTM and ANQGSEA. The CDR3 bases are TGCAGCGTGAGGACCTCTAGCAATCAGCCCCAGCATTTT. Its protein is CSVRTSSNQPQHF.